This T cell receptor beta chain was sequenced during a study of blood T cell repertoires in COVID-19. Study details: The United States, Italy and Spain supplied acute and convalescent COVID-19 samples. Sources were T cells, B-cell-depleted T cells, or PBMCs; the material itself was cDNA or gDNA.

In the original processing: Amplification of reference gene primers was used by the study to estimate nucleated cell counts. The assay was immunoSEQ multiplex PCR, and TCRdb's table has in-frame clones only and misses some. The D gene and trimming were derived from the DNA, and the V and J assignments and clone size from that table. Of 250,000 to 300,000 clones in the sample, roughly 87% were seen once. The clonotype was recovered from a woman in her fifties or sixties who had recovered from COVID-19. The sequencing input was peripheral blood.

The CDR3 sequence: CASPPSGTSGNSGTTGELFF. DNA for the CDR3: TGTGCCAGCCCTCCCTCCGGGACTAGCGGAAACAGCGGAACCACCGGGGAGCTGTTTTTT. The chain couples TRBV6-4 to TRBJ2-2, with 11 bases lining up with TRBD2. J lost 4 bases, V lost 8 bases, and 21 bases had no gene match. The CDR3 contains 20 residues. Germline values: CDR1 MRHNA, CDR2 SNTAGT.